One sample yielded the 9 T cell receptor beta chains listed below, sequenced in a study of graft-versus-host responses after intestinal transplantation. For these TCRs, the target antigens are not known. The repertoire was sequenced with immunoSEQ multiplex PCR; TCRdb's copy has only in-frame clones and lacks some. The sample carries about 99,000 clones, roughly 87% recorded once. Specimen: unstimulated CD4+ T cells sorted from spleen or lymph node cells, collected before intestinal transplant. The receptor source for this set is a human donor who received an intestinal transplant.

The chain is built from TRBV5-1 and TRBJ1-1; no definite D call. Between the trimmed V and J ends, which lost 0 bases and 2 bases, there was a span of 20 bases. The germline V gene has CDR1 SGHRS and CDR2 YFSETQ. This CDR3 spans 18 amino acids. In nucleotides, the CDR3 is TGCGCCAGCAGCTTGGTAGGGCCCGGGAGGATGGGTAACACTGAAGCTTTCTTT. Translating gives CASSLVGPGRMGNTEAFF.

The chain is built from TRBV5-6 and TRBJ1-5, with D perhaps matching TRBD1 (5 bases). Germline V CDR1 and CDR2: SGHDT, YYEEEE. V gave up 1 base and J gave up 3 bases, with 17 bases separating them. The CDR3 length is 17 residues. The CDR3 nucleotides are TGTGCCAGCAGCTTGTTTTGGGGCTCCCAGGTCAATCAGCCCCAGCATTTT. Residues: CASSLFWGSQVNQPQHF.

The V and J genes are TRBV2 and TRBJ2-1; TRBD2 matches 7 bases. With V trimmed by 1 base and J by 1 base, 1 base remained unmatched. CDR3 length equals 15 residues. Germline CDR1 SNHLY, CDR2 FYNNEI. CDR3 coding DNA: TGTGCCAGCAGTGAAGGACTAGCTTCCTACAATGAGCAGTTCTTC. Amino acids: CASSEGLASYNEQFF.

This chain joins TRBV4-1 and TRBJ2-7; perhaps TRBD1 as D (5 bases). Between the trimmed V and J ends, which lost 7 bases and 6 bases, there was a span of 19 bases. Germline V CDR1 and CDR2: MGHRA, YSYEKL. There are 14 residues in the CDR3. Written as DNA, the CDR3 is TGCGCCAGCACCCGCAGGGCTAAGCGTCGCGAGCAGTACTTC. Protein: CASTRRAKRREQYF.

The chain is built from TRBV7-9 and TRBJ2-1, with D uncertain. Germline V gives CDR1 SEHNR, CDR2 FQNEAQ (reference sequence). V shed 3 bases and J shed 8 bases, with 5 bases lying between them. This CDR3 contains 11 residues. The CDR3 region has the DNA TGTGCCAGCAGCTTCGATCATGAGCAGTTCTTC. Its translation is CASSFDHEQFF.

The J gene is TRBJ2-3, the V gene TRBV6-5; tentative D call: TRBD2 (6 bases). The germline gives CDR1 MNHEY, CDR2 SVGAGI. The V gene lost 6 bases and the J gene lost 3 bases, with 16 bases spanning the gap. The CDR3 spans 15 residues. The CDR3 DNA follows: TGTGCCAGCAGCCCAAGACAAGGACTAACAGATACGCAGTATTTT. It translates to CASSPRQGLTDTQYF.

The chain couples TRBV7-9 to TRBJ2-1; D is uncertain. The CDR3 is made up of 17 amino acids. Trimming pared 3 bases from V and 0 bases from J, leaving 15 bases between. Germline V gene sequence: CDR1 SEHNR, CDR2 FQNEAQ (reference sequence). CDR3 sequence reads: CASSFLRESSSYNEQFF. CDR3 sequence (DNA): TGTGCCAGCAGCTTCTTAAGGGAAAGTAGCTCCTACAATGAGCAGTTCTTC.

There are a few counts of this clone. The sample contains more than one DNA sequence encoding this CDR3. The CDR3 nucleotides are TGCGCCAGCAGTGAGTCCACGGGGAACACTGAAGCTTTCTTT. Encoded protein: CASSESTGNTEAFF. The chain is built from TRBV10-2 and TRBJ1-1; D call uncertain. The CDR3 consists of 14 residues. Germline assignment: CDR1 WSHSY and CDR2 SAAADI. V lost 0 bases to trimming and J lost 1 base, with 6 bases between them.

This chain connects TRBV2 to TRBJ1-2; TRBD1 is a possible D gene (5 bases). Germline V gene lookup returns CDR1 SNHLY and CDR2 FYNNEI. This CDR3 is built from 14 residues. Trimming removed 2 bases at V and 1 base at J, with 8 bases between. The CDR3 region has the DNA TGTGCCAGCAGTGAACAGGGCTTTAACTATGGCTACACCTTC. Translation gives CASSEQGFNYGYTF.